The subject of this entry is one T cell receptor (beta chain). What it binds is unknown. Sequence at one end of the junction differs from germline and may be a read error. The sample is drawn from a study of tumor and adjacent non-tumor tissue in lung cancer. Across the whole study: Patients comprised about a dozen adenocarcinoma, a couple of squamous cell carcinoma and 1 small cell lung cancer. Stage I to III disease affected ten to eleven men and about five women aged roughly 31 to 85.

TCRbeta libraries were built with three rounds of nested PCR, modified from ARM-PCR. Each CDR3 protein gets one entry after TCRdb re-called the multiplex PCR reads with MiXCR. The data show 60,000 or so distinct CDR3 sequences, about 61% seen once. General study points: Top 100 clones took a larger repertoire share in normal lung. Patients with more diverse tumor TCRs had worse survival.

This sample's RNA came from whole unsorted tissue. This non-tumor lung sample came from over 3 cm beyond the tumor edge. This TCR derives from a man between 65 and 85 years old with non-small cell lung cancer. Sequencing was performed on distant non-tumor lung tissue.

The CDR3 here is CASNLAPLGGVQETQYF. The CDR3 DNA reads TGTGCCAGCAACTTAGCTCCCCTGGGGGGGGTTCAGGAGACCCAGTACTTC. The chain recombines TRBV11-2 with TRBJ2-5, with TRBD2 matching 7 bases. Per germline, CDR1 SGHAT and CDR2 FQNNGV. The CDR3 totals 17 residues.